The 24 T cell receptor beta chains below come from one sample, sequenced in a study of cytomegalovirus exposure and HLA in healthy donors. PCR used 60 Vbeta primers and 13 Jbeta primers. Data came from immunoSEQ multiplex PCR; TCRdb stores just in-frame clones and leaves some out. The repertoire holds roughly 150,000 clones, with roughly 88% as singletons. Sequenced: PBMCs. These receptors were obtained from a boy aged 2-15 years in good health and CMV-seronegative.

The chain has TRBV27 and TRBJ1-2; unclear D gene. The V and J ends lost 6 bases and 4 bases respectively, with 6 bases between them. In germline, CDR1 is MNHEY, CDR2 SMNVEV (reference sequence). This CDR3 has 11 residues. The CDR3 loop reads CASRGSYGYTF. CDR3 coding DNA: TGTGCCAGCAGGGGGAGCTATGGCTACACCTTC.

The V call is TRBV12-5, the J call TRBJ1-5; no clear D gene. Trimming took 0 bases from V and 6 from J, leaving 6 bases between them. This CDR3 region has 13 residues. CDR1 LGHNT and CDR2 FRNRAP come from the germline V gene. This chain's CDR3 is CASGLVNGQPQHF. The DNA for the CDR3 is TGTGCTAGTGGTTTGGTGAACGGTCAGCCCCAGCATTTT.

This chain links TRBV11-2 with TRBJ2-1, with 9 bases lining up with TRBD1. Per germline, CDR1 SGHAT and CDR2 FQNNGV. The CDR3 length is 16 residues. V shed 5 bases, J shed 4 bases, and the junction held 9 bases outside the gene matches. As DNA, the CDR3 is TGTGCCAGCAGCATAGGGGGACAGGGCGTTTACAATGAGCAGTTCTTC. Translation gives CASSIGGQGVYNEQFF. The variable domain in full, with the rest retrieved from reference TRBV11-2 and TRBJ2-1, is EAGVAQSPRYKIIEKRQSVAFWCNPISGHATLYWYQQILGQGPKLLIQFQNNGVVDDSQLPKDRFSAERLKGVDSTLKIQPAKLEDSAVYLCASSIGGQGVYNEQFFGPGTRLTVL.

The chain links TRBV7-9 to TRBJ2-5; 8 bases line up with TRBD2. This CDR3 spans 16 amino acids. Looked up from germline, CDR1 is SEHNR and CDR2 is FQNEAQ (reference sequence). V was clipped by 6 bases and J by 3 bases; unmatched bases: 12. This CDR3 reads CASRSPGLGVEETQYF. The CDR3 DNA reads TGTGCCAGCAGGTCTCCGGGACTAGGGGTCGAAGAGACCCAGTACTTC.

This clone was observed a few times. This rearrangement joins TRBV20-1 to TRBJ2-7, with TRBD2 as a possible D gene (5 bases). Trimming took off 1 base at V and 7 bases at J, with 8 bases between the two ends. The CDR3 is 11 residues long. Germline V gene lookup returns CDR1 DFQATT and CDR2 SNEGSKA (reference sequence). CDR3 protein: CSARVGREQYF. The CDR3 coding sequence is TGCAGTGCTAGAGTAGGGAGAGAGCAGTACTTC.

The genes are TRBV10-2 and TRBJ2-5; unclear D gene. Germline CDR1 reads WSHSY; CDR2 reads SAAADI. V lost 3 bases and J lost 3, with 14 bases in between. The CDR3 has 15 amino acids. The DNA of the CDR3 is TGCGCCAGCAGTGAAGCGACCACCGCCAAAGAGACCCAGTACTTC. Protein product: CASSEATTAKETQYF.

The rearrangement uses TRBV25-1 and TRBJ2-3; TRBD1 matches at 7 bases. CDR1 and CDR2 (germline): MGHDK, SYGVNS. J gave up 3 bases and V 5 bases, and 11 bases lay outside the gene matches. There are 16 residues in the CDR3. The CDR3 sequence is CASSPRPGQITDTQYF. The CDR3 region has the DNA TGTGCCAGCAGTCCCCGCCCGGGACAGATAACAGATACGCAGTATTTT.

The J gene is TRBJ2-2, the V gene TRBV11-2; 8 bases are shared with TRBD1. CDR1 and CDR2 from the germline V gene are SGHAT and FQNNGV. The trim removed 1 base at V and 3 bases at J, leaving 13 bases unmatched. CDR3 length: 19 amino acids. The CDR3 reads CASSLGGSGQVIDTGELFF. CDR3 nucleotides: TGTGCCAGCAGCTTAGGGGGCTCGGGACAGGTTATCGACACCGGGGAGCTGTTTTTT.

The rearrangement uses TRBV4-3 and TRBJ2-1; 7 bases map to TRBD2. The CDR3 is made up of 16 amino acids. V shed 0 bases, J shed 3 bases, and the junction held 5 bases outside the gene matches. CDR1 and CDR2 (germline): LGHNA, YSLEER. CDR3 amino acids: CASSQDGAGDYNEQFF. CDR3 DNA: TGCGCCAGCAGCCAAGATGGGGCGGGAGACTACAATGAGCAGTTCTTC.

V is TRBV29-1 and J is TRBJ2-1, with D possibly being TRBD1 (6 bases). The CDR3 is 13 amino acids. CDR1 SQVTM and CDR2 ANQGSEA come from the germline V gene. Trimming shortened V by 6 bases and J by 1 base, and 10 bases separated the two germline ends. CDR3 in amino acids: CSVTGLSYNEQFF. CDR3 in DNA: TGCAGCGTCACAGGGCTATCCTACAATGAGCAGTTCTTC.

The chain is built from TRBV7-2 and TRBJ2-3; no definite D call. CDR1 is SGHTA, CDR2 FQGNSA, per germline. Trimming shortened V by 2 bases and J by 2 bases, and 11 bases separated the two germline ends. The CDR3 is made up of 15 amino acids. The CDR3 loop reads CASSLYPGTTDTQYF. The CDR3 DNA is TGTGCCAGCAGCTTATATCCAGGCACCACAGATACGCAGTATTTT.

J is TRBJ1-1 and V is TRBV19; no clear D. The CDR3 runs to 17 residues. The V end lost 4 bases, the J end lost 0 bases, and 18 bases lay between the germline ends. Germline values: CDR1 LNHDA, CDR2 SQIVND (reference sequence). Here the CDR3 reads CASSKTLMGSMNTEAFF. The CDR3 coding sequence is TGTGCCAGTAGTAAGACCCTAATGGGGAGTATGAACACTGAAGCTTTCTTT.

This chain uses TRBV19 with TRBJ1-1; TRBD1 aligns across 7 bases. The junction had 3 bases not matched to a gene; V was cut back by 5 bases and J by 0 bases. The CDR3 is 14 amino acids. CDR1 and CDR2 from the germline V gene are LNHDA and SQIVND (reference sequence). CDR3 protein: CASSLTGVNTEAFF. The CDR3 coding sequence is TGTGCCAGTAGTCTCACAGGGGTGAACACTGAAGCTTTCTTT.

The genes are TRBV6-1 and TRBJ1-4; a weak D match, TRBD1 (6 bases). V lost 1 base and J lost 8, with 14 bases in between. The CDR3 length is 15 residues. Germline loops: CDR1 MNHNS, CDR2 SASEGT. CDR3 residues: CASSEVTGLSEKLFF. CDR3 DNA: TGTGCCAGCAGTGAAGTCACAGGGCTTAGCGAAAAACTGTTTTTT.

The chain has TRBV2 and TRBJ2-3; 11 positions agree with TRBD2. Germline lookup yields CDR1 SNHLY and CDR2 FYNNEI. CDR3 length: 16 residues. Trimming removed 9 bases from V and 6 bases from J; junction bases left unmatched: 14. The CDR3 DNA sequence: TGTGCCAGTCGCCTAGCGGGAGGACTCCTGAGGGATACGCAGTATTTT. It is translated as CASRLAGGLLRDTQYF.

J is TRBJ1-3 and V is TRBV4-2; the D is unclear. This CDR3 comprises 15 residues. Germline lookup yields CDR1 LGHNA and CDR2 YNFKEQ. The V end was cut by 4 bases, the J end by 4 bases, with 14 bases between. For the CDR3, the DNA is TGTGCCAGCAGCCCAGTCTCAGGCGCCGGAAACACCATATATTTT. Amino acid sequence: CASSPVSGAGNTIYF.

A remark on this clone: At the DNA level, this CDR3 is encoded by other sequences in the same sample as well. As DNA, the CDR3 is TGCGCCAGCAGCCCGGGGACAGCGACCTATGGCTACACCTTC. It specifies CASSPGTATYGYTF. The gene calls are TRBV5-1 and TRBJ1-2; TRBD1 aligns across 7 bases. V lost 4 bases, J lost 4 bases, and 7 bases stayed unmatched. This CDR3 is built from 14 residues. Germline V gene data show CDR1 as SGHRS and CDR2 as YFSETQ.

In DNA form, the CDR3 reads TGTGCCAGCAGTGAACAGGGCGTTCAGTACGAGCAGTACTTC. It is translated as CASSEQGVQYEQYF. The chain couples TRBV2 to TRBJ2-7; TRBD1 is a possible D gene (5 bases). The CDR3 has 14 amino acids. CDR1 SNHLY and CDR2 FYNNEI come from the germline V gene. Trimming stripped 2 bases from V and 4 bases from J, with 12 bases between.

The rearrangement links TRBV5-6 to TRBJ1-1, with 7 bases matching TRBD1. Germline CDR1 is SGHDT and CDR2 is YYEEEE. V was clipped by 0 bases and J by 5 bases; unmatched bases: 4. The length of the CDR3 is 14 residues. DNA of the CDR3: TGTGCCAGCAGCTTGGAGGGGGCAGGAACTGAAGCTTTCTTT. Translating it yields CASSLEGAGTEAFF.

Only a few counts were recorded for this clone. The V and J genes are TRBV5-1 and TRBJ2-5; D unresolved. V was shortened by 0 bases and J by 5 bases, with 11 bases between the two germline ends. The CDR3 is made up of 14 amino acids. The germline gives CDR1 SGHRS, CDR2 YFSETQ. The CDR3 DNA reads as TGCGCCAGCAGCTTGGGGTCTCTAGAGGAGACCCAGTACTTC. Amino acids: CASSLGSLEETQYF.

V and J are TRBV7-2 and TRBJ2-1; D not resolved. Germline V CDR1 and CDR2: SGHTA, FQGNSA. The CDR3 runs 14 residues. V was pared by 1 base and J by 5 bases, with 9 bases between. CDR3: CASSLVTEDNEQFF. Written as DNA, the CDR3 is TGTGCCAGCAGCTTAGTTACCGAGGACAATGAGCAGTTCTTC.

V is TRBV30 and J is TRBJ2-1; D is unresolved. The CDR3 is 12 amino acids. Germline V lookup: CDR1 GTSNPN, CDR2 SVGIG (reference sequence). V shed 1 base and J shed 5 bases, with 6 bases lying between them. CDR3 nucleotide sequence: TGTGCCTGGAGTGCGCGAAACAATGAGCAGTTCTTC. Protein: CAWSARNNEQFF.

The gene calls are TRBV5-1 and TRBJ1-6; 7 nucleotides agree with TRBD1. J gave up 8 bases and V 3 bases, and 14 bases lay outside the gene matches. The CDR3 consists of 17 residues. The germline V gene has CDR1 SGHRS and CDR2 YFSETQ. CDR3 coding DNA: TGCGCCAGCAGCTCAATACCGACAGGGATAGGGGATTCACCCCTCCACTTT. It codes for CASSSIPTGIGDSPLHF.

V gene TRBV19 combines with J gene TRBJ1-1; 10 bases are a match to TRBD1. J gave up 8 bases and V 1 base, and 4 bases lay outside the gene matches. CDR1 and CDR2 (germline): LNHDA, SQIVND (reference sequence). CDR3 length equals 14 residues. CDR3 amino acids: CASSIGQGAREAFF. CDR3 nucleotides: TGTGCCAGTAGTATAGGACAGGGGGCCCGGGAAGCTTTCTTT.